Shown below are 12 T cell receptor beta chains from a single sample sequenced in a study of beta chain features in type 1 diabetes. Of the isolated RNA, all was reverse transcribed, and so the sequenced material was expressed TCRB transcripts. Sequencing was performed with immunoSEQ multiplex PCR; in TCRdb, only in-frame clones are kept and a portion is missing. The sample records 970,000 or so clones, roughly a sixth being singletons. The specimen was naive CD4+ T cells from blood. These receptor sequences come from a woman between 18 and 29 years old in good health.

The chain uses TRBV7-8 and TRBJ2-2; TRBD1 aligns across 11 bases. CDR1 and CDR2 (germline): SGHVS, FQNEAQ. The V and J ends lost 5 bases and 4 bases, in that order; junction bases with no gene match: 9. The CDR3 spans 17 residues. CDR3 residues: CASSRTGGRASTGELFF. The DNA of the CDR3 is TGTGCCAGCAGCCGGACAGGGGGCAGGGCGAGCACCGGGGAGCTGTTTTTT.

The chain has TRBV6-5 and TRBJ2-1, with TRBD2 identical over 7 bases. This CDR3 contains 15 residues. V shed 6 bases and J 2 bases; nucleotides not matched to a gene: 7. Germline CDR1 and CDR2: MNHEY and SVGAGI. CDR3 sequence reads: CASSPRAGTYNEQFF. CDR3 DNA sequence: TGTGCCAGCAGCCCTAGAGCGGGGACCTACAATGAGCAGTTCTTC.

The chain is built from TRBV18 and TRBJ2-7, with no clear D. The CDR3 runs 14 residues. The germline CDR1 and CDR2 sequences are KGHSH and LQKENI. Trimming removed 2 bases from V and 6 bases from J, with 14 bases in between. CDR3 in amino acids: CASSPIVGSGEQYF. CDR3 nucleotide sequence: TGTGCCAGCTCACCAATAGTGGGATCGGGCGAGCAGTACTTC.

CDR3 bases: TGTGCCAGCAGCCTGGGGGGGCTCCGGGGTCAGCCCCAGCATTTT. Encoded protein: CASSLGGLRGQPQHF. The chain uses TRBV7-2 and TRBJ1-5; TRBD1 is a possible D gene (6 bases). CDR3 length: 15 residues. V lost 5 bases and J lost 6, with 17 bases in between. Germline V CDR1 and CDR2: SGHTA, FQGNSA.

This clone occurred a few times. The chain combines TRBV16 with TRBJ2-5; D remains ambiguous. The length of the CDR3 is 14 residues. V lost 0 bases to trimming and J lost 3 bases, with 8 bases between them. Germline V gene lookup returns CDR1 KGHSY and CDR2 FQNENV. CDR3 protein: CASSQSGRKETQYF. Written as DNA, the CDR3 is TGTGCCAGCAGCCAATCCGGGCGAAAAGAGACCCAGTACTTC.

This clone came up once. The rearrangement links TRBV27 to TRBJ2-1; 10 bases are a match to TRBD1. The germline gives CDR1 MNHEY, CDR2 SMNVEV (reference sequence). The CDR3 sequence is 16 residues long. With 5 bases clipped from V and 7 bases from J, the junction kept 11 bases outside the gene matches. CDR3 protein: CASSARSWTGGNEQFF. Written as DNA, the CDR3 is TGTGCCAGCAGTGCCCGGAGCTGGACAGGGGGTAATGAGCAGTTCTTC.

There are a few counts of this clone. This chain joins TRBV2 and TRBJ2-4; TRBD2 is a possible D gene (6 bases). V lost 5 bases to trimming and J lost 3 bases, with 8 bases between them. This CDR3 is 13 amino acids long. CDR1 is SNHLY and CDR2 is FYNNEI in the germline V gene. As DNA, the CDR3 is TGTGCCAGCAGTCAGGAGGGCAAAAACATTCAGTACTTC. It encodes CASSQEGKNIQYF.

This clone was counted between two and nine times. The V and J genes are TRBV5-4 and TRBJ1-1; D might be TRBD1 (6 bases). V lost 0 bases and J lost 2, with 11 bases in between. The CDR3 spans 15 residues. CDR1 is SGHNT, CDR2 YYREEE, per germline (reference sequence). CDR3 residues: CASSLDGQLNTEAFF. CDR3 nucleotides: TGTGCCAGCAGCTTGGATGGACAGCTAAACACTGAAGCTTTCTTT.

For this clone: Other DNA sequences in the same sample also yield this CDR3. The chain couples TRBV6-5 to TRBJ1-5; TRBD1 matches 7 bases. The CDR3 is 13 amino acids. Germline V gene lookup returns CDR1 MNHEY and CDR2 SVGAGI. Trimming at V came to 4 bases and at J to 7 bases, leaving 4 bases not matched to a gene. CDR3 sequence reads: CASSSRGRQPQHF. Written as DNA, the CDR3 is TGTGCCAGCAGTTCAAGGGGGCGGCAGCCCCAGCATTTT.

The chain is built from TRBV28 and TRBJ1-4; TRBD1 might be the D (5 bases). This CDR3 spans 15 amino acids. The germline V and J ends were trimmed by 5 bases and 7 bases, with 17 bases remaining between them. Germline loops: CDR1 MDHEN, CDR2 SYDVKM. The CDR3 is CASSRTGTGPEKLFF. CDR3 DNA sequence: TGTGCCAGCAGTCGAACCGGGACGGGACCTGAAAAACTGTTTTTT.

V usage is TRBV19 and J usage is TRBJ2-6, with unresolved D. The CDR3 covers 16 residues. The V gene lost 4 bases and the J gene lost 1 base, with 11 bases spanning the gap. Germline-derived CDR1 and CDR2 are LNHDA and SQIVND (reference sequence). This CDR3 is CASSSLFRSGANVLTF. DNA of the CDR3: TGTGCCAGTAGTAGTTTATTCCGATCTGGGGCCAACGTCCTGACTTTC.

Only a few counts were recorded for this clone. This chain connects TRBV10-3 to TRBJ1-1, with unresolved D. The CDR3 loop spans 15 amino acids. Trimming shortened V by 6 bases and J by 0 bases, and 14 bases separated the two germline ends. Germline CDR1 and CDR2: ENHRY and SYGVKD. This chain's CDR3 is CAIRTSTRMNTEAFF. CDR3 DNA sequence: TGTGCCATCAGGACTAGTACCCGCATGAACACTGAAGCTTTCTTT.